This T cell receptor beta chain originates from a study of T cell repertoires in cytomegalovirus infection. Overall study context: From public TCR beta signatures came an indication of both CMV infection and matching HLA type. Overall study results and limits: HLA-C-restricted CMV clonotypes gave the most frequent clonotype in two of eight donors.

Each CDR3 protein is one row after TCRdb ran MiXCR on the reads. Here the sample spans around 350,000 distinct CDR3 sequences, over 15% being singletons. V was shortened by 2 bases and J by 3 bases, with 13 bases between the two germline ends. Germline values: CDR1 MGHRA, CDR2 YSYEKL. The CDR3 loop spans 15 amino acids. A few counts support this clonotype. Its antigen is unknown. J is TRBJ1-1 and V is TRBV4-1; D might be TRBD1 (5 bases). What was sequenced was PBMCs. The clonotype was recovered from a human donor in good health (CMV status not recorded). Some clones in this sample may be carry-over from other donors' samples. The CDR3 loop reads CASSQPYMGDTEAFF. The CDR3 bases are TGCGCCAGCAGCCAACCATATATGGGGGACACTGAAGCTTTCTTT.